This passage covers 22 T cell receptor beta chains from one sample sequenced in a study of CD8 T cells in ankylosing spondylitis. TCRdb used MiXCR to reprocess the 5' RACE reads, holding one entry per CDR3 protein. This repertoire shows a few hundred thousand distinct CDR3 sequences, roughly 20% found once; its top ten account for under 4%. The sequenced material came from blood, either unsorted or a sorted T cell fraction (not recorded which). Receptor source: a female donor with ankylosing spondylitis or in good health (not recorded which).

This clonotype was seen more than once but under ten times. V and J are TRBV7-8 and TRBJ2-1, with TRBD1 matching 9 bases. The CDR3 length is 15 residues. The germline gives CDR1 SGHVS, CDR2 FQNEAQ. J was trimmed by 4 bases and V by 5 bases; bases with no gene match: 6. CDR3 amino acids: CASSPDRGGYNEQFF. The CDR3 DNA sequence: TGTGCCAGCAGCCCGGACAGGGGAGGATACAATGAGCAGTTCTTC.

The chain joins TRBV7-2 to TRBJ2-7, with D possibly TRBD2 on 6 matching bases. Germline values: CDR1 SGHTA, CDR2 FQGNSA. The CDR3 has 15 amino acids. V was cut by 5 bases and J by 5 bases, with 19 bases left in between. The CDR3 nucleotides are TGTGCCAGCAGCCCCGGGACTTGGGGAAGGGACGAGCAGTACTTC. It encodes CASSPGTWGRDEQYF. Using reference TRBV7-2 and TRBJ2-7 for the parts outside the CDR3, the full variable domain is GAGVSQSPSNKVTEKGKDVELRCDPISGHTALYWYRQSLGQGLEFLIYFQGNSAPDKSGLPSDRFSAERTGGSVSTLTIQRTQQEDSAVYLCASSPGTWGRDEQYFGPGTRLTVT.

This sequence joins TRBV5-1 and TRBJ2-3; 7 bases match TRBD1. Trimming cost V 0 bases and J 3 bases; bases outside gene matches: 4. Looked up from germline, CDR1 is SGHRS and CDR2 is YFSETQ. This CDR3 spans 15 amino acids. The CDR3 reads CASSLAGTDTDTQYF. Written as DNA, the CDR3 is TGCGCCAGCAGCTTGGCCGGGACAGATACAGATACGCAGTATTTT. Full variable domain (outside the CDR3, taken from reference TRBV5-1 and TRBJ2-3): KAGVTQTPRYLIKTRGQQVTLSCSPISGHRSVSWYQQTPGQGLQFLFEYFSETQRNKGNFPGRFSGRQFSNSRSEMNVSTLELGDSALYLCASSLAGTDTDTQYFGPGTRLTVL.

The chain recombines TRBV5-1 with TRBJ2-3; 7 bases match TRBD1. V shed 4 bases, J shed 1 base, and the junction held 9 bases outside the gene matches. The CDR3 covers 16 residues. Germline V gives CDR1 SGHRS, CDR2 YFSETQ. This chain's CDR3 is CASSTRDSLGTDTQYF. The CDR3, as DNA: TGCGCCAGCAGCACCCGGGACAGCCTAGGCACAGATACGCAGTATTTT. The whole variable domain, remainder taken from reference TRBV5-1 and TRBJ2-3, is KAGVTQTPRYLIKTRGQQVTLSCSPISGHRSVSWYQQTPGQGLQFLFEYFSETQRNKGNFPGRFSGRQFSNSRSEMNVSTLELGDSALYLCASSTRDSLGTDTQYFGPGTRLTVL.

V is TRBV11-1 and J is TRBJ2-3; TRBD2 matches 12 bases. Germline V gene sequence: CDR1 SGHAT, CDR2 FQDESV (reference sequence). The V gene end was trimmed by 1 base and the J gene end by 2 bases; junction bases not matched to a gene: 7. The CDR3 is 18 residues long. The CDR3 reads CASSLGWTSGTPTDTQYF. The CDR3 bases are TGTGCCAGCAGCTTAGGGTGGACTAGCGGGACTCCCACAGATACGCAGTATTTT.

This clonotype has only a few counts. The chain recombines TRBV7-8 with TRBJ2-1; the D gene could be TRBD1 or TRBD2 (6 bases each). Germline CDR1 and CDR2: SGHVS and FQNEAQ. V lost 5 bases and J 7 bases, leaving 15 bases between the germline ends. The CDR3 contains 14 residues. The DNA for the CDR3 is TGTGCCAGCAGCCGTTCGGGGGCCTGGAATGAGCAGTTCTTC. Protein product: CASSRSGAWNEQFF.

The chain uses TRBV27 and TRBJ1-1; D gene ambiguous. The V end was cut by 5 bases, the J end by 1 base, with 11 bases between. The germline V gene encodes CDR1 MNHEY and CDR2 SMNVEV (reference sequence). CDR3 length equals 14 residues. CDR3 sequence: CASSPGRKNTEAFF. The CDR3 region has the DNA TGTGCCAGCAGTCCCGGACGGAAGAACACTGAAGCTTTCTTT.

This clonotype occurred many times. The V call is TRBV20-1, the J call TRBJ2-7; no firm D call. CDR3 size: 12 residues. V was clipped by 4 bases and J by 5 bases, with 12 bases between them. Germline V gene data show CDR1 as DFQATT and CDR2 as SNEGSKA (reference sequence). DNA of the CDR3: TGCAGTGCTACTCAAGCGAGGAACGAGCAGTACTTC. Protein product: CSATQARNEQYF.

This clonotype was seen a handful of times. The V and J genes are TRBV7-2 and TRBJ2-3; D is possibly TRBD1 (6 bases). CDR1 is SGHTA and CDR2 is FQGNSA in the germline V gene. The CDR3 has 15 residues. V was trimmed by 5 bases and J by 2 bases, leaving 14 bases between them. In DNA form, the CDR3 reads TGTGCCAGCAGCAGAGGGGGACGGCACACAGATACGCAGTATTTT. Its translation: CASSRGGRHTDTQYF. The full variable domain, its missing parts supplied by reference TRBV7-2 and TRBJ2-3, is GAGVSQSPSNKVTEKGKDVELRCDPISGHTALYWYRQSLGQGLEFLIYFQGNSAPDKSGLPSDRFSAERTGGSVSTLTIQRTQQEDSAVYLCASSRGGRHTDTQYFGPGTRLTVL.

Only a few counts were recorded for this clonotype. The chain combines TRBV21-1 with TRBJ2-1; TRBD1, the table's D call, was not compared with the DNA. TRBV21-1 represents a pseudogene. CDR3 length equals 13 residues. CDR3 region: CAGTTSGGYEQFF. In DNA, the CDR3 is TGTGCCGGCACGACCTCGGGGGGTTATGAGCAGTTCTTC.

The gene calls are TRBV4-3 and TRBJ1-4; no clear D. Between the trimmed V and J ends, which lost 4 bases and 0 bases, there was a span of 9 bases. The CDR3 is 15 amino acids. Per germline, CDR1 LGHNA and CDR2 YSLEER. The CDR3 loop is CASSRQQATNEKLFF. The DNA for the CDR3 is TGCGCCAGCAGCCGTCAACAAGCAACTAATGAAAAACTGTTTTTT.

The chain carries TRBV1 and TRBJ2-5. TRBV1 is annotated as a pseudogene. There are 14 residues in the CDR3. CDR3 sequence reads: CTSTLRRRQETQYF. The CDR3 nucleotides read TGCACCAGCACCCTACGGAGACGGCAAGAGACCCAGTACTTC.

This clonotype came up once. The chain is built from TRBV28 and TRBJ2-1; 7 bases map to TRBD2. Germline CDR1 reads MDHEN; CDR2 reads SYDVKM. The CDR3 is 15 amino acids. V shed 2 bases, J shed 3 bases, and the junction held 4 bases outside the gene matches. This CDR3 is CASSLRVAGYNEQFF. The CDR3 bases are TGTGCCAGCAGTTTAAGGGTAGCGGGCTACAATGAGCAGTTCTTC.

This clonotype has ten or more counts. The chain is built from TRBV29-1 and TRBJ2-5, with 10 bases that match TRBD2. The ends lost 5 bases at V and 5 bases at J; junction bases unmatched: 5. CDR1 and CDR2 (germline): SQVTM, ANQGSEA. The CDR3 is 13 amino acids. The CDR3 DNA reads as TGCAGCGTTACGACTAGCGGGCGGGAGACCCAGTACTTC. It encodes CSVTTSGRETQYF.

This clonotype was picked up a small number of times. J is TRBJ2-7 and V is TRBV20-1; D is uncertain. Trimming shortened V by 5 bases and J by 0 bases, and 14 bases separated the two germline ends. CDR1 and CDR2 (germline): DFQATT, SNEGSKA (reference sequence). The CDR3 is 14 amino acids. The CDR3 coding sequence is TGCAGTGCTCGTGAGATAGGATACTCCTACGAGCAGTACTTC. It codes for CSAREIGYSYEQYF.

The V gene is TRBV7-2, the J gene TRBJ2-5; the D is unclear. The CDR3 covers 14 residues. Germline CDR1 reads SGHTA; CDR2 reads FQGNSA. Trimming removed 1 base from V and 2 bases from J, with 8 bases in between. CDR3 residues: CASSLDVGQETQYF. In DNA, the CDR3 is TGTGCCAGCAGCTTAGATGTGGGGCAAGAGACCCAGTACTTC.

This sequence joins TRBV4-2 and TRBJ1-6, with TRBD1 matching over 9 bases. The CDR3 consists of 15 residues. Germline V CDR1 and CDR2: LGHNA, YNFKEQ. The junction had 4 bases not matched to a gene; V was cut back by 3 bases and J by 7 bases. This CDR3 reads CASSQQTGGNSPLHF. For the CDR3, the DNA is TGTGCCAGCAGCCAGCAGACAGGGGGAAATTCACCCCTCCACTTT.

The rearrangement links TRBV6-2 or TRBV6-3 to TRBJ2-1; D is tentatively TRBD1 or TRBD2 (5 bases each). Germline lookup yields CDR1 MNHEY and CDR2 SVGEGT. The CDR3 is 15 residues long. Trimming left V 7 bases short and J 4 bases short, with 17 bases between. As DNA, the CDR3 is TGTGCCAGCACCACCGGGACCACACAATACAATGAGCAGTTCTTC. Translating gives CASTTGTTQYNEQFF.

In its sample, this clonotype was seen many times. The V and J genes are TRBV20-1 and TRBJ2-3, with 7 bases identical to TRBD2. Germline V lookup: CDR1 DFQATT, CDR2 SNEGSKA (reference sequence). The CDR3 loop spans 15 amino acids. V lost 3 bases, J lost 1 base, and 7 bases stayed unmatched. The CDR3 bases are TGCAGTGCTAGCTGGGGGACTACTCGCACAGATACGCAGTATTTT. It yields the protein CSASWGTTRTDTQYF.

CDR3 sequence (DNA): TGTGCCAGCAGCCAGGACAGGGAAGCTTTCTTT. Translating gives CASSQDREAFF. The chain combines TRBV7-9 with TRBJ1-1; 7 nucleotides line up with TRBD1. This CDR3 comprises 11 residues. Germline V gene sequence: CDR1 SEHNR, CDR2 FQNEAQ (reference sequence). Unmatched junction bases numbered 2, after V lost 5 bases and J lost 8 bases.

Many counts were recorded for this clonotype. This chain uses TRBV20-1 with TRBJ1-2; D is perhaps TRBD1 (6 bases). Trimming shortened V by 1 base and J by 7 bases, and 16 bases separated the two germline ends. The CDR3 covers 14 residues. The germline CDR1 and CDR2 sequences are DFQATT and SNEGSKA (reference sequence). CDR3 in DNA: TGCAGTGCTAGAGCCGGGGCAGGGGTCGGTGGCTACACCTTC. It translates to CSARAGAGVGGYTF.

The sample holds a few counts of this clonotype. The rearrangement links TRBV25-1 to TRBJ2-5, with a tentative D call TRBD2 (6 bases). CDR1 is MGHDK, CDR2 SYGVNS, per germline. Trimming cost V 1 base and J 4 bases, with 16 bases left between them. CDR3 size: 16 residues. DNA for the CDR3: TGTGCCAGCAGTGAATTCGGAGGGAGGCGGGGAGAGACCCAGTACTTC. This sequence encodes CASSEFGGRRGETQYF.